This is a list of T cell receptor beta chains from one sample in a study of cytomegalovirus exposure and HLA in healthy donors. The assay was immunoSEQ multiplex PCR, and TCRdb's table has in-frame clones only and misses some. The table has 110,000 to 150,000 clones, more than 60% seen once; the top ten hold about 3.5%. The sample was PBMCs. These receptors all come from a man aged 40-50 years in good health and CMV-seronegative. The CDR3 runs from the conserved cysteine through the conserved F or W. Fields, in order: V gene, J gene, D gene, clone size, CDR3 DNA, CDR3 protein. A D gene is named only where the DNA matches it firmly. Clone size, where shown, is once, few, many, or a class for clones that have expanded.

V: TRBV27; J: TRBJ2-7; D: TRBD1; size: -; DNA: TGTGCCAGCAGCACTCGGACAGGGAGCTCCTACGAGCAGTACTTC; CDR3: CASSTRTGSSYEQYF
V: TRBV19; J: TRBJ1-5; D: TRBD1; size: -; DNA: TGTGCCAGTTCTGCCGGGACAGCTTATCAGCCCCAGCATTTT; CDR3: CASSAGTAYQPQHF
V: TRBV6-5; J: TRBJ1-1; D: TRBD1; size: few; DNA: TGTGCCAGCATACCGCCAGGGGGAAGTTATACTGAAGCTTTCTTT; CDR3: CASIPPGGSYTEAFF
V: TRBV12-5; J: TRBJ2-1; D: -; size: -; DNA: TGTGCTAGTGCTCACGGGGATGACAACAATGAGCAGTTCTTC; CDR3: CASAHGDDNNEQFF
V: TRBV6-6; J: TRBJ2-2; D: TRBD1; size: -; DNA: TGTGCCAGCAGGCCTGACAGGGGGCTCGCCGGGGAGCTGTTTTTT; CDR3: CASRPDRGLAGELFF
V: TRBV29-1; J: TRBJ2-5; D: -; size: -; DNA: TGCAGCGTTGAAAATGGACTTGAAGAGACCCAGTACTTC; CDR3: CSVENGLEETQYF
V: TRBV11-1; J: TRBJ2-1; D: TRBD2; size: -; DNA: TGTGCCAGCAGCCTGGTAAAAACTAGCGGGGGTTACAATGAGCAGTTCTTC; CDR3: CASSLVKTSGGYNEQFF
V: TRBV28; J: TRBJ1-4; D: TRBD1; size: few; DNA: TGTGCCAGTACCAACAGGGGTATCCGGGAAAAACTGTTTTTT; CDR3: CASTNRGIREKLFF
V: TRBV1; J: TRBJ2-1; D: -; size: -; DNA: TGCACCAGCAGCCAGCGCATACTAGCGGGGGTCTACAATGAGCAGTTCTTC; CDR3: CTSSQRILAGVYNEQFF
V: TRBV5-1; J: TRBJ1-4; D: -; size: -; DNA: TGCGCCAGCAGCTTCGACAGGCGTAATGAAAAACTGTTTTTT; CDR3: CASSFDRRNEKLFF
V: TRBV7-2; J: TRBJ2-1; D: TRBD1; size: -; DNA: TGTGCCAGCAGCCCCCCGACAGGGCTTTACACTGAGCAGTTCTTC; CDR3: CASSPPTGLYTEQFF
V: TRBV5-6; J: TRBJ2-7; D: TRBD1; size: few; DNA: TGTGCCAGCAGCTTGGCCGGGACAGGTCTCGACGAGCAGTACTTC; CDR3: CASSLAGTGLDEQYF
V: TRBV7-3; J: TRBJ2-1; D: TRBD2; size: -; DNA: TGTGCCAGCAGCCCCCCCGGCGGGGGGGCCAATGAGCAGTTCTTC; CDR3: CASSPPGGGANEQFF
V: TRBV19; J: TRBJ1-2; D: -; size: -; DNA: TGTGCCAGTAGCCCTACAGGACCTCTAAGGTATGGCTACACCTTC; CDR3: CASSPTGPLRYGYTF
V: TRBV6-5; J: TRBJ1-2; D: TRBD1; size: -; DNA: TGTGCCAGCAGCTACGAGACAGGGACATATGGCTACACCTTC; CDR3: CASSYETGTYGYTF
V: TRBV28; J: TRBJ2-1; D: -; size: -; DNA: TGTGCCAGCAGTCGTAAACTAGATGAGCAGTTCTTC; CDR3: CASSRKLDEQFF
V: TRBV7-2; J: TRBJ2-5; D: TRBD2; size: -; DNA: TGTGCCAGCAGCCCACTGACTAGCGGGGGGCTACAAGAGACCCAGTACTTC; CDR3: CASSPLTSGGLQETQYF
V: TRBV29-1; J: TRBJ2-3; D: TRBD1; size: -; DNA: TGCAGCGTTGAAGATACGGGACAGGGCACAGATACGCAGTATTTT; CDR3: CSVEDTGQGTDTQYF
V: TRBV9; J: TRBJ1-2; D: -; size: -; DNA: TGTGCCAGCAGTTTGGGGAGCTATGGCTACACCTTC; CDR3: CASSLGSYGYTF
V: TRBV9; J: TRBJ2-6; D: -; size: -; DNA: TGTGCCAGCAGCCCAGGCGGGGGCGCTGGGGCCAACGTCCTGACTTTC; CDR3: CASSPGGGAGANVLTF
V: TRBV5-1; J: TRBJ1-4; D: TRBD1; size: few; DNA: TGCGCCAGCAGCCCGGGACAGGGGGGGGAAAAACTGTTTTTT; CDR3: CASSPGQGGEKLFF
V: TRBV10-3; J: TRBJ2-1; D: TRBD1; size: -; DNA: TGTGCCATCAGTGGGGACAGCAGTTACAATGAGCAGTTCTTC; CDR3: CAISGDSSYNEQFF
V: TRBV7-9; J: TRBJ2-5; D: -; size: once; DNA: TGTGCCAGCAGCTTCTCGGACAGTGCATTTGAGACCCAGTACTTC; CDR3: CASSFSDSAFETQYF
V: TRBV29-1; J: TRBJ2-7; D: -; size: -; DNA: TGCAGCGGACAAACGGCTCCTGGCGAGCAGTACTTC; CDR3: CSGQTAPGEQYF
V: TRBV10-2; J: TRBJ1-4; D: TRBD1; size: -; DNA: TGCGCCACCACAGGGGGAACTAATGAAAAACTGTTTTTT; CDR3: CATTGGTNEKLFF
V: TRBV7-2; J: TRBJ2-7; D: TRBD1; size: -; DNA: TGTGCCAGCAGACGGACAGGGGGCTACGAGCAGTACTTC; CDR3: CASRRTGGYEQYF
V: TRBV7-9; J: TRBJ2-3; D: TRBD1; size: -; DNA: TGTGCCAGCAGCGGGCCGGGACAGGGTTCCACAGATACGCAGTATTTT; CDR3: CASSGPGQGSTDTQYF
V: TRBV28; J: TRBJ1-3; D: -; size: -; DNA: TGTGCCAGCAGTCCCTCCGGGGTCTCTGGAAACACCATATATTTT; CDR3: CASSPSGVSGNTIYF
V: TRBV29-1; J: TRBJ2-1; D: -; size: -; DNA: TGCAGCGTTGAAGCGAGCGTCGGATTCTCCTACAATGAGCAGTTCTTC; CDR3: CSVEASVGFSYNEQFF
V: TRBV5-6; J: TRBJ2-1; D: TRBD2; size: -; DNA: TGTGCCAGCAGCCGGATCAAACTAATAGCGGGGTCGAATGAGCAGTTCTTC; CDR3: CASSRIKLIAGSNEQFF
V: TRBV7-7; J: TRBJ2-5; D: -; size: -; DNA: TGTGCCAGCAGCTCTCACCAAGAGACCCAGTACTTC; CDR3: CASSSHQETQYF
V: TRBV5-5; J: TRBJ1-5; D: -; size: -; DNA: TGTGCCAGCAGCTTGGTGCCTTCGCAGGAACAGCCCCAGCATTTT; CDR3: CASSLVPSQEQPQHF
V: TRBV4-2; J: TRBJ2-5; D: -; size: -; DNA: TGTGCCAGCAGCCTTTCGCGGGGCCAAGAGACCCAGTACTTC; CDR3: CASSLSRGQETQYF
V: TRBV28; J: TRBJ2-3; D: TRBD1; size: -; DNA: TGTGCCAGCAGTTTGGGGACAGGGGACCCCACAGATACGCAGTATTTT; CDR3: CASSLGTGDPTDTQYF
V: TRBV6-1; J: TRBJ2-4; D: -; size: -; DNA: TGTGCCAGCAGTGAAGTAGTAGGGGATCAAAACATTCAGTACTTC; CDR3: CASSEVVGDQNIQYF
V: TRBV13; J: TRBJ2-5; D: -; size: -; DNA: TGTGCCAGCAGCACGGACTCCCCGGAGGGCCAAGAGACCCAGTACTTC; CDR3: CASSTDSPEGQETQYF
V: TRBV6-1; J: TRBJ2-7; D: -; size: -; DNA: TGTGCCAGCAGTGGACAGCCGCCCTACGAGCAGTACTTC; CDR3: CASSGQPPYEQYF
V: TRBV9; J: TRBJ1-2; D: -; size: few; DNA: TGTGCCAGCAGCGTAGGGGGGGCTAACTATGGCTACACCTTC; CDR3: CASSVGGANYGYTF
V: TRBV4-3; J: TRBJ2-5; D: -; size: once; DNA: TGCGCCAGCAGCCAGTACGGGGTCGCTCAAGAGACCCAGTACTTC; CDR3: CASSQYGVAQETQYF
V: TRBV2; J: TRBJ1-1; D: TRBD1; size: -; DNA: TGTGCCAGCAGGGAACAGGGGGTGAGCACTGAAGCTTTCTTT; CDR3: CASREQGVSTEAFF
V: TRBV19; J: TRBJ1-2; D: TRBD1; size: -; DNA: TGTGCCAGTAGCTGGGGGACAGCCTATGGCTACACCTTC; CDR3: CASSWGTAYGYTF
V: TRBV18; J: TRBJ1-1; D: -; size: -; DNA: TGTGCCAGCTCACGAATAGACACTGAAGCTTTCTTT; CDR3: CASSRIDTEAFF
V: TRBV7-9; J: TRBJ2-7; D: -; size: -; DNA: TGTTCCAGCAGCTTAGGGGGAAACCAAAGGGGCTACGAGCAGTACTTC; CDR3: CSSSLGGNQRGYEQYF
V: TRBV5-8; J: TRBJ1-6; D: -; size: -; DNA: TGTGCCAGCAGCTATCAGGGGACGGCTGGTAATTCACCCCTCCACTTT; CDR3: CASSYQGTAGNSPLHF
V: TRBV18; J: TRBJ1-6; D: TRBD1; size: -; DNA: TGTGCCAGCTCGCTCGGGACAGGGGGCTATTCTTCACCCCTCCACTTT; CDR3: CASSLGTGGYSSPLHF
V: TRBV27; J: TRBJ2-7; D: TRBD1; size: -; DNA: TGTGCCAGCAGGATACAGGGGGCCAGAAGCATGTACTTC; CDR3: CASRIQGARSMYF